The rows below give T cell receptor beta chains drawn from one sample of a study of OX40 agonist ivuxolimab in advanced cancers. The data were produced by immunoSEQ multiplex PCR, yet TCRdb's version contains in-frame clones alone and is incomplete. The sample lists 20,000 to 25,000 clones; almost 80% were seen once. The starting material was CD4+ or CD8+ T cells sorted from blood, obtained in a trial of the OX40 agonist ivuxolimab. The receptor source for this set is an adult with an advanced solid tumor such as melanoma, head and neck, liver or kidney cancer. Both conserved end residues are part of each CDR3. D genes are given only for firm matches. Size is omitted from some rows. Given values are once, few, many or a class for expanded clones.

d_gene,abundance,j_gene,v_gene,CDR3aa,CDR3nt
NA,NA,TRBJ2-1,TRBV5-1,CASSLDRLQFF,TGCGCCAGCAGCTTAGATCGGCTCCAGTTCTTC
NA,NA,TRBJ2-5,TRBV4-2,CASSQDFGDQETQYF,TGTGCCAGCAGCCAAGATTTCGGCGATCAAGAGACCCAGTACTTC
NA,NA,TRBJ2-7,TRBV29-1,CSVGQPEQYF,TGCAGCGTGGGGCAGCCCGAGCAGTACTTC
NA,NA,TRBJ2-7,TRBV29-1,CSVAGTNSYEQYF,TGCAGCGTTGCCGGGACAAACTCCTACGAGCAGTACTTC
NA,NA,TRBJ2-5,TRBV18,CASSRGQETQYF,TGTGCCAGCTCACGGGGTCAAGAGACCCAGTACTTC
NA,few,TRBJ2-2,TRBV10-3,CAISESGPTGELFF,TGTGCCATCAGTGAGTCGGGGCCCACCGGGGAGCTGTTTTTT
NA,NA,TRBJ1-5,TRBV6-5,CASSYSARDYQPQHF,TGTGCCAGCAGTTACTCGGCCAGGGACTATCAGCCCCAGCATTTT
TRBD2,NA,TRBJ2-1,TRBV27,CASSLLLAGTQGLYNEQFF,TGTGCCAGCAGTTTATTACTAGCGGGGACCCAGGGTCTCTACAATGAGCAGTTCTTC
NA,few,TRBJ1-5,TRBV28,CASSLAGDGQPQHF,TGTGCCAGCAGTTTAGCAGGGGATGGTCAGCCCCAGCATTTT
TRBD1,NA,TRBJ1-2,TRBV4-1,CASSQALGQNYGYTF,TGCGCCAGCAGCCAAGCATTGGGACAGAACTATGGCTACACCTTC
NA,NA,TRBJ2-7,TRBV7-9,CASSFLPSHEQYF,TGTGCCAGCAGCTTTCTTCCTAGCCACGAGCAGTACTTC
NA,NA,TRBJ2-6,TRBV6-7,CASSRRSSGANVLTF,TGTGCCAGCAGTCGGAGAAGCTCTGGGGCCAACGTCCTGACTTTC
NA,NA,TRBJ2-1,TRBV5-1,CASSPVTTNEQFF,TGCGCCAGCAGCCCCGTGACAACTAATGAGCAGTTCTTC
TRBD1,NA,TRBJ2-7,TRBV28,CASSLDRGQYF,TGTGCCAGCAGTTTAGACAGGGGTCAGTACTTC
TRBD1,NA,TRBJ2-1,TRBV6-6,CASSQTGSSYNEQFF,TGTGCCAGCAGCCAGACAGGGAGCTCCTACAATGAGCAGTTCTTC
TRBD2,NA,TRBJ2-3,TRBV10-3,CAASLEAGETTDTQYF,TGTGCCGCCTCCCTAGAAGCGGGGGAAACCACAGATACGCAGTATTTT
TRBD1,NA,TRBJ1-5,TRBV30,CAWSEGTASNQPQHF,TGTGCCTGGAGTGAAGGGACAGCTAGCAATCAGCCCCAGCATTTT
NA,few,TRBJ1-6,TRBV5-6,CASSLGRNSPLHF,TGTGCCAGCAGCTTGGGACGGAATTCACCCCTCCACTTT
NA,NA,TRBJ1-1,TRBV5-6,CASSSWRRNTEAFF,TGTGCCAGCAGCTCCTGGAGGCGGAACACTGAAGCTTTCTTT